These T cell receptor beta chains were read from a single sample in a study of cytomegalovirus exposure and HLA in healthy donors. Produced via immunoSEQ multiplex PCR; TCRdb's table is partial and in-frame only. Altogether more than 75,000 clones are present, about 90% being singletons, with the ten largest covering approximately 2.3%. Sequenced sample: PBMCs. The receptors here all came from a man between 18 and 29 years old in good health and CMV-seronegative. CDR3s include the opening cysteine and the closing phenylalanine or tryptophan. Each record gives: V gene, clone size, J gene, D gene, CDR3 protein, CDR3 DNA. The D gene is left open where the match is weak. A clone size is listed for some rows: how often the clone was seen (once, few, many), or a class if it is expanded.

v_call: TRBV13
clone_size: .
j_call: TRBJ2-6
d_call: TRBD2
cdr3_aa: CASSLRAGGPGLAPGANVLTF
cdr3_nt: TGTGCCAGCAGCTTAAGGGCGGGAGGGCCTGGACTCGCACCCGGGGCCAACGTCCTGACTTTC

v_call: TRBV19
clone_size: once
j_call: TRBJ2-2
d_call: .
cdr3_aa: CASTPRPAGELFF
cdr3_nt: TGTGCCAGTACCCCCAGGCCTGCCGGGGAGCTGTTTTTT

v_call: TRBV9
clone_size: .
j_call: TRBJ2-7
d_call: .
cdr3_aa: CASNLGGTYEQYF
cdr3_nt: TGTGCCAGCAATTTGGGGGGAACCTACGAGCAGTACTTC

v_call: TRBV6-1
clone_size: .
j_call: TRBJ1-6
d_call: TRBD1
cdr3_aa: CASSNRDSRYSPLHF
cdr3_nt: TGTGCCAGCAGTAATAGGGACAGCCGATATTCACCCCTCCACTTT

v_call: TRBV19
clone_size: few
j_call: TRBJ2-4
d_call: .
cdr3_aa: CASSTQGLAKNIQYF
cdr3_nt: TGTGCCAGTAGTACGCAGGGACTAGCCAAAAACATTCAGTACTTC

v_call: TRBV18
clone_size: .
j_call: TRBJ1-6
d_call: .
cdr3_aa: CASSPELQGSLLHF
cdr3_nt: TGTGCCAGCTCACCCGAGCTACAGGGTTCTCTCCTCCACTTT

v_call: TRBV19
clone_size: .
j_call: TRBJ1-2
d_call: .
cdr3_aa: CAVAPDRAYGYTF
cdr3_nt: TGTGCCGTGGCCCCCGACAGAGCCTATGGCTACACCTTC

v_call: TRBV4-2
clone_size: .
j_call: TRBJ2-7
d_call: TRBD2
cdr3_aa: CASSQEGGTSGRVSYEQYF
cdr3_nt: TGTGCCAGCAGCCAAGAAGGGGGTACTAGCGGGAGGGTATCCTACGAGCAGTACTTC

v_call: TRBV27
clone_size: .
j_call: TRBJ1-1
d_call: TRBD1
cdr3_aa: CATGGGRMNTEAFF
cdr3_nt: TGTGCCACCGGAGGGGGCCGCATGAACACTGAAGCTTTCTTT

v_call: TRBV15
clone_size: .
j_call: TRBJ1-6
d_call: .
cdr3_aa: CATSRDRANSPLHF
cdr3_nt: TGTGCCACCAGCAGAGATAGAGCAAATTCACCCCTCCACTTT

v_call: TRBV27
clone_size: .
j_call: TRBJ1-4
d_call: .
cdr3_aa: CASSLGPGRGEKLFF
cdr3_nt: TGTGCCAGCAGTTTGGGGCCCGGGAGGGGTGAAAAACTGTTTTTT

v_call: TRBV2
clone_size: .
j_call: TRBJ2-7
d_call: .
cdr3_aa: CASGAFSYEQYF
cdr3_nt: TGTGCCAGCGGAGCATTTTCCTACGAGCAGTACTTC

v_call: TRBV9
clone_size: .
j_call: TRBJ2-2
d_call: .
cdr3_aa: CASSVAGNTGELFF
cdr3_nt: TGTGCCAGCAGCGTAGCGGGAAACACCGGGGAGCTGTTTTTT

v_call: TRBV19
clone_size: once
j_call: TRBJ1-6
d_call: TRBD1
cdr3_aa: CASRAIDRGDSPLHF
cdr3_nt: TGTGCCAGCCGCGCGATTGACAGGGGGGATTCACCCCTCCACTTT

v_call: TRBV7-9
clone_size: .
j_call: TRBJ2-7
d_call: .
cdr3_aa: CASSPRYEQYF
cdr3_nt: TGTGCCAGCAGCCCGCGGTACGAGCAGTACTTC